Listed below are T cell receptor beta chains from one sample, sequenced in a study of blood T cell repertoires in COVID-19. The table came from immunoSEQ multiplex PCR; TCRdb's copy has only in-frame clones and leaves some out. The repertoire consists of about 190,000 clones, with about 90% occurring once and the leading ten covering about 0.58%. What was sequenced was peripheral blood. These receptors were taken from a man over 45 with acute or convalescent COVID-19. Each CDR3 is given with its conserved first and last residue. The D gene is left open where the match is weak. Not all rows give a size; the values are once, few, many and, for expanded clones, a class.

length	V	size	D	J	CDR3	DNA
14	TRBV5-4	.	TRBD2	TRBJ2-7	CASRLAGGTEEQYF	TGTGCCAGCCGTCTGGCGGGGGGGACGGAAGAGCAGTACTTC
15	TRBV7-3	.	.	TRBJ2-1	CASSLLQGAYNEQFF	TGTGCCAGCAGCTTACTACAGGGCGCCTACAATGAGCAGTTCTTC
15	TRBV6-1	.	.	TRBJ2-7	CASSDWGDPSYEQYF	TGTGCCAGCAGTGATTGGGGAGATCCCTCCTACGAGCAGTACTTC
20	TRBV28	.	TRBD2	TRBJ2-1	CASSLFLLSIRSSGNNEQFF	TGTGCCAGCAGTTTATTTCTTTTATCTATCCGGTCTAGCGGAAACAATGAGCAGTTCTTC
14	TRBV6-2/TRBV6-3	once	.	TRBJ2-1	CASSYRSSYNEQFF	TGTGCCAGCAGTTACAGGAGCTCCTACAATGAGCAGTTCTTC
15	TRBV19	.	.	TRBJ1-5	CASSPDGGTNQPQHF	TGTGCCAGTAGTCCCGATGGAGGGACCAATCAGCCCCAGCATTTT
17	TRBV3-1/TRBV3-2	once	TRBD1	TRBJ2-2	CASSQGGPWDRPSCLFF	TGTGCCAGCAGCCAAGGGGGGCCATGGGACAGACCTTCTTGTTTGTTTTTT
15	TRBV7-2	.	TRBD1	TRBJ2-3	CASQLRWTGTDTQYF	TGTGCCAGCCAACTACGATGGACAGGGACCGATACGCAGTATTTT
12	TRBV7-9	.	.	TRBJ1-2	CASSPNRDGYTF	TGTGCCAGCAGCCCGAACCGGGATGGCTACACCTTC
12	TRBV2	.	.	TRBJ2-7	CASSQSDNEQYF	TGTGCCAGCAGCCAGTCCGACAACGAGCAGTACTTC
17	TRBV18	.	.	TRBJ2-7	CASSRTAGPLSSYEQYF	TGTGCCAGCTCACGGACAGCCGGTCCTCTGAGCTCCTACGAGCAGTACTTC
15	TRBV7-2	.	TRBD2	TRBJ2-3	CASSFLSGGGDTQYF	TGTGCCAGCAGCTTCCTATCGGGGGGGGGAGATACGCAGTATTTT
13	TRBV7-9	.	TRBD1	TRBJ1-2	CASSSGGGYGYTF	TGTGCCAGCAGCTCAGGGGGCGGCTATGGCTACACCTTC
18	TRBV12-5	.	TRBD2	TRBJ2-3	CASGLVFDGRGGTDTQYF	TGTGCTAGTGGTTTGGTCTTCGATGGCCGGGGGGGCACAGATACGCAGTATTTT
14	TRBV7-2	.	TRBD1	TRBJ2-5	CASSLSGQGETQYF	TGTGCCAGCAGCCTATCGGGACAGGGGGAGACCCAGTACTTC
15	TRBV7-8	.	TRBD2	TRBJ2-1	CASSLVTSGGYEQFF	TGTGCCAGCAGCTTAGTAACTAGCGGGGGATATGAGCAGTTCTTC
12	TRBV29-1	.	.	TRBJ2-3	CSVMRPTDTQYF	TGCAGCGTTATGAGGCCCACAGATACGCAGTATTTT
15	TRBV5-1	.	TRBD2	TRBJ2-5	CASSLGSGGKETQYF	TGCGCCAGCAGCTTGGGGAGCGGGGGAAAAGAGACCCAGTACTTC
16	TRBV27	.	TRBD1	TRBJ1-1	CASSTRDRAPETEAFF	TGTGCCAGCAGTACCCGGGACAGGGCCCCTGAAACTGAAGCTTTCTTT
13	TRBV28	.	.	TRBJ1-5	CASRGGSGQPQHF	TGTGCCAGCAGGGGGGGGTCAGGTCAGCCCCAGCATTTT
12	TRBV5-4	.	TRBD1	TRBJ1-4	CASSLDREKLFF	TGTGCCAGCAGCCTGGACAGGGAAAAACTGTTTTTT
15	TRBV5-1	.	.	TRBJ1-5	CASSLGGLGNQPQHF	TGCGCCAGCAGCTTGGGTGGTTTAGGCAATCAGCCCCAGCATTTT
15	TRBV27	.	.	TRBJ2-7	CASSLSTVGWVEQYF	TGTGCCAGCAGTTTATCCACAGTGGGCTGGGTCGAGCAGTACTTC
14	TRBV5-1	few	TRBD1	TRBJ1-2	CASSPGQGVYGYTF	TGCGCCAGCAGTCCGGGACAGGGGGTCTATGGCTACACCTTC
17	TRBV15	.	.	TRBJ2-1	CATSNRGRGVFFNEQFF	TGTGCCACCAGCAACCGTGGCAGGGGTGTATTTTTCAATGAGCAGTTCTTC
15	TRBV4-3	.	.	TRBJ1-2	CASSQEETRWHGYTF	TGCGCCAGCAGCCAAGAGGAGACGAGGTGGCATGGCTACACCTTC
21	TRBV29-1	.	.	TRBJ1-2	CSPNYFSVGGAGMTYDYGYTF	TGCAGCCCAAATTACTTTTCAGTTGGGGGGGCAGGGATGACCTACGACTATGGCTACACCTTC
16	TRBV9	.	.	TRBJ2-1	CASSVVQAGSYNEQFF	TGTGCCAGCAGCGTAGTACAGGCAGGCTCCTACAATGAGCAGTTCTTC
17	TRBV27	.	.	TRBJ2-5	CASQSRPIGGYQETQYF	TGTGCCAGCCAATCTCGACCTATAGGCGGGTACCAAGAGACCCAGTACTTC
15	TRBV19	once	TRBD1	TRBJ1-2	CASRGGGSRLRGYTF	TGTGCCAGTAGAGGAGGGGGCTCCAGGTTACGTGGCTACACCTTC
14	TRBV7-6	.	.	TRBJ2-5	CASSTGQPGETQYF	TGTGCCAGCAGCACAGGACAGCCAGGGGAGACCCAGTACTTC